Listed below are T cell receptor beta chains from one sample, sequenced in a study of blood T cell repertoires in COVID-19. Sequencing used immunoSEQ multiplex PCR; TCRdb keeps in-frame clones, though not all of them. The table shows just over 300,000 clones, with about 90% occurring only once. Sequencing was done on a sample of PBMCs or T cells enriched from blood (not recorded which). All receptors come from a young woman with acute COVID-19. Both conserved end residues are part of each CDR3. The D gene is left open where the match is weak. Some rows have no size entry. The others give once, few or many, or a class for an expanded clone.

d_call	clone_size	v_call	j_call	cdr3_nt	cdr3_aa
NA	NA	TRBV25-1	TRBJ1-2	TGTGCCAGCAGTGAATTACGGTCGGCAGGGGCCTATGGCTACACCTTC	CASSELRSAGAYGYTF
NA	NA	TRBV28	TRBJ1-2	TGTGCCAGCAGTTTAAGCGGTGGCTATGGCTACACCTTC	CASSLSGGYGYTF
TRBD2	NA	TRBV4-2	TRBJ2-3	TGTGCCAGCAGCCAAGAACTAGCGGGAGCTCCAGATACGCAGTATTTT	CASSQELAGAPDTQYF
TRBD2	once	TRBV30	TRBJ2-7	TGTGCCTGGAATAGCGGGGGGGGCTACGAGCAGTACTTC	CAWNSGGGYEQYF
NA	NA	TRBV27	TRBJ1-3	TGTGCCAGCAGCCTACTCAGGGGAAACACCATATATTTT	CASSLLRGNTIYF
NA	NA	TRBV4-2	TRBJ2-5	TGTGCCAGCAGCCAGGAGGCAGAGACCCAGTACTTC	CASSQEAETQYF
NA	NA	TRBV7-2	TRBJ2-5	TGTGCCAGCAGCTTAAATCCTGCGGGAATGGGTGAGACCCAGTACTTC	CASSLNPAGMGETQYF
TRBD2	NA	TRBV28	TRBJ2-7	TGTGCCAGCAGTTTCTACCTGGGACTAGTACCCCGTTACGAGCAGTACTTC	CASSFYLGLVPRYEQYF
NA	NA	TRBV21-1	TRBJ2-2	TGTGCCGGACGGGGTATAGCGGGGTTTAACACCGGGGAGCTGTTTTTT	CAGRGIAGFNTGELFF
TRBD1	NA	TRBV7-9	TRBJ1-5	TGTGCCAGCTCCCGAGACAGGGGGGTACCCCAGCATTTT	CASSRDRGVPQHF
TRBD1	NA	TRBV7-8	TRBJ1-5	TGTGCCAGCAGCGGAAGTAAGACAGGGTTCGCTGTGAATAATCAGCCCCAGCATTTT	CASSGSKTGFAVNNQPQHF
NA	NA	TRBV18	TRBJ1-5	TGTGCCAGCTCACAACTAGGACCGGATTATAGCAATCAGCCCCAGCATTTT	CASSQLGPDYSNQPQHF
NA	NA	TRBV6-1	TRBJ1-6	TGTGCCAGCAGTGAAATTATAAATTCACCCCTCCACTTT	CASSEIINSPLHF
NA	NA	TRBV5-1	TRBJ2-2	TGCGCCAGCAGCTTGGAAGCTAGCTTGAACACCGGGGAGCTGTTTTTT	CASSLEASLNTGELFF
TRBD1	NA	TRBV5-1	TRBJ1-2	TGCGCCAGCAGTGTCGGGACAGGGGAAGGCTACACCTTC	CASSVGTGEGYTF
NA	NA	TRBV6-2/TRBV6-3	TRBJ1-1	TGTGCCAGCAGTTATACGGGTGAAGCTTTCTTT	CASSYTGEAFF
TRBD2	NA	TRBV18	TRBJ2-2	TGTGCCAGCTCACCAGTATATATAGCGGGAGTAGAGAACACCGGGGAGCTGTTTTTT	CASSPVYIAGVENTGELFF
TRBD1	NA	TRBV28	TRBJ2-2	TGTGCCAGCAGCCCGGGACAGGGGACCGGGGAGCTGTTTTTT	CASSPGQGTGELFF
NA	NA	TRBV19	TRBJ1-2	TGTGCCAGTAGTTTAGAACAGAACTATGGCTACACCTTC	CASSLEQNYGYTF
NA	NA	TRBV15	TRBJ1-5	TGTGCCACCAGCCTCGGGCAGGGTAGGGACAATCAGCCCCAGCATTTT	CATSLGQGRDNQPQHF
TRBD1	NA	TRBV7-2	TRBJ1-2	TGTGCCAGCAGCTTAGCGGGGACAGGGGATGGCTACACCTTC	CASSLAGTGDGYTF
NA	NA	TRBV4-1	TRBJ2-7	TGCGCCAGCAGCGGGGCGGTCAACTACGAGCAGTACTTC	CASSGAVNYEQYF
NA	NA	TRBV11-3	TRBJ1-2	TGTGCCAGCAGTTCGACCGGAGCTAACTATGGCTACACCTTC	CASSSTGANYGYTF
NA	NA	TRBV27	TRBJ1-2	TGTGCCAGCAGTACCTCAGGGGATGGCTACACCTTC	CASSTSGDGYTF
TRBD1	NA	TRBV5-3	TRBJ1-1	TGTGCCAGAAGGCGGGACAGGGGGTTTTCTGAAGCTTTCTTT	CARRRDRGFSEAFF
TRBD2	NA	TRBV29-1	TRBJ2-3	TGCAGCGTCCTCGGGCTAGCGGGAAGAGTAACAGATACGCAGTATTTT	CSVLGLAGRVTDTQYF
NA	NA	TRBV28	TRBJ1-1	TGTGCCAGCAGCCGGGGACAGAACACTGAAGCTTTCTTT	CASSRGQNTEAFF
NA	NA	TRBV27	TRBJ2-3	TGTGCCACGTCGCGGAGGGGCACAGATACGCAGTATTTT	CATSRRGTDTQYF
NA	NA	TRBV9	TRBJ1-1	TGTGCCAGCAGCGTGGGGGTTAGCGGTAACACTGAAGCTTTCTTT	CASSVGVSGNTEAFF
TRBD1	NA	TRBV24-1	TRBJ1-2	TGTGCCACCAGTGACCGGACAGGGTCTGGCAACTATGGCTACACCTTC	CATSDRTGSGNYGYTF
NA	NA	TRBV14	TRBJ1-2	TGTGCCAGCAGCTCCGGACAGCCTATTCTCTATGGCTACACCTTC	CASSSGQPILYGYTF
NA	NA	TRBV28	TRBJ1-1	TGTGCCAGCAGCCCTCTGGCCACCTGGGCTTTCTTT	CASSPLATWAFF
NA	NA	TRBV19	TRBJ1-2	TGTGCCAGTAGCCCCCGACAGGCTGGGGGTGGCTACACCTTC	CASSPRQAGGGYTF
NA	NA	TRBV30	TRBJ2-7	TGTGCCTGGAGTTTTCCCGTCGGACTCGACTACGAGCAGTACTTC	CAWSFPVGLDYEQYF
NA	NA	TRBV28	TRBJ1-1	TGTGCCAGCTCGTCCCGGGAGGCTTTCTTT	CASSSREAFF
TRBD2	NA	TRBV6-4	TRBJ2-1	TGTGCCAGCAGTGAGGATCTAGCGGGAGGATTGTACAATGAGCAGTTCTTC	CASSEDLAGGLYNEQFF
NA	NA	TRBV28	TRBJ1-1	TGTGCCAGCAGGCCCACGGGGGTGGGGTTCGGAGCTTTCTTT	CASRPTGVGFGAFF
TRBD2	NA	TRBV5-1	TRBJ2-2	TGCGCCAGCAGCTTAACTAGCGGGACTAGGACCGGGGAGCTGTTTTTT	CASSLTSGTRTGELFF
TRBD2	once	TRBV5-1	TRBJ2-1	TGCGCCAGCAGCTTGACGGGAGGGCCGTACAATGAGCAGTTCTTC	CASSLTGGPYNEQFF
TRBD1	once	TRBV28	TRBJ2-7	TGTGCCAGCAGTTTATATTATCCCGGGACAGGGAGGGACTACGAGCAGTACTTC	CASSLYYPGTGRDYEQYF
TRBD2	NA	TRBV28	TRBJ2-7	TGTGCCAGCACTCCATTAGACGGGCGGGGGACCTACGAGCAGTACTTC	CASTPLDGRGTYEQYF
NA	NA	TRBV11-2	TRBJ2-3	TGTGCCAGCAGCTTAAGGCCCAGGGCAGATACGCAGTATTTT	CASSLRPRADTQYF
TRBD2	NA	TRBV15	TRBJ2-7	TGTGCCACCAGGCCGACTAGCGGGACCTACGAGCAGTACTTC	CATRPTSGTYEQYF
NA	once	TRBV18	TRBJ1-2	TGTGCCAGCTCACATGACGGGGAATTTAACTATGGCTACACCTTC	CASSHDGEFNYGYTF
NA	NA	TRBV12-3/TRBV12-4	TRBJ2-2	TGTGCCAGCAGTTTCCAGGTCGGGGAGCTGTTTTTT	CASSFQVGELFF
NA	NA	TRBV5-1	TRBJ2-3	TGCGCCAGCAGCTTGGTTCAGGCAGGCACAGATACGCAGTATTTT	CASSLVQAGTDTQYF
TRBD1	NA	TRBV7-8	TRBJ1-1	TGTGCCAGCAGCCCCCGACAGGGTATGAACACTGAAGCTTTCTTT	CASSPRQGMNTEAFF
NA	once	TRBV5-6	TRBJ1-1	TGTGCCAGCAGCTTAAGGTGGGCACCCTCGAACACTGAAGCTTTCTTT	CASSLRWAPSNTEAFF
NA	NA	TRBV20-1	TRBJ2-5	TGCAGTGCGTTCCTAGTGGGGACCCAGTACTTC	CSAFLVGTQYF
TRBD1	once	TRBV15	TRBJ1-6	TGTGCCACCAGCAGAGCAGTTGGACAGGGGGATAATTCACCCCTCCACTTT	CATSRAVGQGDNSPLHF
TRBD1	NA	TRBV2	TRBJ2-3	TGTGCCAGTACGCCCCGGGACAGTCCCACAGATACGCAGTATTTT	CASTPRDSPTDTQYF
TRBD1	NA	TRBV27	TRBJ2-1	TGTGCCAGCAGCGCAACAGGGGGTTATCGCAATGAGCAGTTCTTC	CASSATGGYRNEQFF
NA	NA	TRBV7-8	TRBJ1-2	TGTGCCAGCAGCTTAGTCGGAGGCGTTAACTATGGCTACACCTTC	CASSLVGGVNYGYTF
TRBD1	NA	TRBV5-1	TRBJ1-5	TGCGCCAGCAGCTTAACAGGGGACCAGCCCCAGCATTTT	CASSLTGDQPQHF
NA	NA	TRBV13	TRBJ1-1	TGTGCCAGCAGCTCTCGCGGGCAGAACACTGAAGCTTTCTTT	CASSSRGQNTEAFF
NA	NA	TRBV5-1	TRBJ2-3	TGCGCCAGCAGCTTGGGCGGGACGAGCACAGATACGCAGTATTTT	CASSLGGTSTDTQYF
NA	once	TRBV15	TRBJ2-3	TGTGCCACCAGCAGAGATCTGTCAGATACGCAGTATTTT	CATSRDLSDTQYF